The 18 T cell receptor beta chains in this list originate from one sample, sequenced in a study of radiotherapy plus CTLA-4 blockade in lung cancer. TCRdb's table, derived via immunoSEQ multiplex PCR, lists solely in-frame clones and lacks some. The table shows 90,000 to 100,000 clones, with around 79% occurring only once. The sequencing here drew on peripheral blood, taken from a patient treated with radiotherapy plus ipilimumab. These receptor sequences come from a human donor with non-small cell lung cancer who had a partial response to radiotherapy plus ipilimumab. Some clones in this sample may be carry-over from other donors' samples.

The V and J genes are TRBV27 and TRBJ1-1, with a possible D match to TRBD1 (6 bases). Trimming pared 5 bases from V and 3 bases from J, leaving 7 bases between. Germline V gives CDR1 MNHEY, CDR2 SMNVEV (reference sequence). This CDR3 is 12 amino acids long. The CDR3 is CASSTGYTEAFF. The CDR3 coding sequence is TGTGCCAGCAGTACAGGGTACACTGAAGCTTTCTTT.

The chain links TRBV2 to TRBJ1-4; no definite D call. The germline gives CDR1 SNHLY, CDR2 FYNNEI. This CDR3 spans 12 amino acids. V was shortened by 4 bases and J by 8 bases, with 8 bases between the two germline ends. This CDR3 is CASSAEGEKLFF. CDR3 DNA sequence: TGTGCCAGCAGTGCAGAGGGCGAAAAACTGTTTTTT.

The V call is TRBV4-2, the J call TRBJ1-2, with D perhaps TRBD1 (6 bases). The CDR3 runs to 15 residues. The V gene's germline CDR1 is LGHNA and CDR2 YNFKEQ. Trimming left V 3 bases short and J 4 bases short, with 15 bases between. This CDR3 is CASSQEQGLVYGYTF. The CDR3 bases are TGTGCCAGCAGCCAGGAACAGGGATTGGTCTATGGCTACACCTTC.

This clone was picked up a small number of times. The DNA for the CDR3 is TGTGCCAGTAGTACCGCCGGGACAGGGGAATATGGCTACACCTTC. Amino acid sequence: CASSTAGTGEYGYTF. The chain recombines TRBV19 with TRBJ1-2; 10 bases are a match to TRBD1. V lost 4 bases, J lost 5 bases, and 7 bases stayed unmatched. CDR3 length: 15 amino acids. Germline CDR1 and CDR2: LNHDA and SQIVND (reference sequence).

The chain joins TRBV2 to TRBJ2-2; 7 bases map to TRBD2. Trimming removed 6 bases from V and 8 bases from J; junction bases left unmatched: 21. The CDR3 covers 18 residues. Per the germline V gene, CDR1 is SNHLY and CDR2 is FYNNEI. CDR3 sequence: CASSLRGEGVPSGGELFF. Here the CDR3 DNA reads TGTGCCAGCAGCCTCCGGGGGGAGGGTGTTCCCTCGGGGGGGGAGCTGTTTTTT.

This rearrangement joins TRBV18 to TRBJ1-2; 9 nucleotides match TRBD1. The CDR3 has 16 amino acids. V lost 3 bases to trimming and J lost 1 base; unmatched junction nucleotides: 6. Germline CDR1 KGHSH, CDR2 LQKENI. The CDR3 DNA is TGTGCCAGCTCACCCGGTACAGGGGGCATTAACTATGGCTACACCTTC. Encoded protein: CASSPGTGGINYGYTF.

The chain couples TRBV19 to TRBJ1-5; 9 nucleotides match TRBD1. V was clipped by 7 bases and J by 0 bases; unmatched bases: 7. CDR1 and CDR2 (germline): LNHDA, SQIVND (reference sequence). This CDR3 spans 16 amino acids. As DNA, the CDR3 is TGTGCCAGTACTCAGACAGGGGGGGATAGCAATCAGCCCCAGCATTTT. Protein sequence: CASTQTGGDSNQPQHF.

In this sample, this clone turned up a few times. The gene calls are TRBV5-6 and TRBJ1-2; perhaps TRBD1 as D (5 bases). V dropped 4 bases and J dropped 4 bases, with 17 bases sitting between them. This CDR3 spans 15 amino acids. CDR1 SGHDT and CDR2 YYEEEE come from the germline V gene. The CDR3 region has the DNA TGTGCCAGCAGCCTTTATTCGACAGAAGCCTATGGCTACACCTTC. Translating gives CASSLYSTEAYGYTF.

This chain joins TRBV21-1 and TRBJ2-5; the table gives TRBD2 as D, unverified against the DNA. TRBV21-1 is labeled a pseudogene. The CDR3 has 18 amino acids. CDR3 bases: TGTGCCAGCAGCAAAGGTGTTCCTACTAGCGGGTCGGCCCGGGACCAGTACTTC. It is translated as CASSKGVPTSGSARDQYF.

The rearrangement joins TRBV5-4 to TRBJ2-3; D unresolved. This CDR3 has 12 residues. V was pared by 4 bases and J by 7 bases, with 10 bases between. Germline-derived CDR1 and CDR2 are SGHNT and YYREEE (reference sequence). CDR3 bases: TGTGCCAGCAGCAAACCCCAGTATACGCAGTATTTT. Translated, it gives CASSKPQYTQYF. The entire variable domain, with the rest obtained from reference TRBV5-4 and TRBJ2-3, is as follows: ETGVTQSPTHLIKTRGQQVTLRCSSQSGHNTVSWYQQALGQGPQFIFQYYREEENGRGNFPPRFSGLQFPNYSSELNVNALELDDSALYLCASSKPQYTQYFGPGTRLTVL.

The chain couples TRBV7-3 to TRBJ2-1; 12 bases are a match to TRBD2. Germline-derived CDR1 and CDR2 are SGHTA and FQGTGA. The CDR3 runs 13 residues. V shed 8 bases and J 7 bases; nucleotides not matched to a gene: 3. CDR3 amino acids: CASGLAGRNEQFF. As DNA, the CDR3 is TGTGCCAGCGGACTAGCGGGACGGAATGAGCAGTTCTTC.

The rearrangement uses TRBV19 and TRBJ2-3; 10 bases are shared with TRBD2. With 4 bases clipped from V and 2 bases from J, the junction kept 9 bases outside the gene matches. The CDR3 sequence is 17 residues long. Germline V CDR1 and CDR2: LNHDA, SQIVND (reference sequence). CDR3 region: CASSTQGAGGNTDTQYF. The CDR3 DNA sequence: TGTGCCAGTAGTACCCAAGGAGCGGGAGGGAACACAGATACGCAGTATTTT.

This clone was seen a handful of times. The genes are TRBV15 and TRBJ2-1; D gene ambiguous. Germline CDR1 is LNHNV and CDR2 is YYDKDF (reference sequence). V was pared by 5 bases and J by 7 bases, with 18 bases between. The CDR3 sequence is 15 residues long. CDR3 in amino acids: CATSSRYGFKNEQFF. DNA of the CDR3: TGTGCCACCAGCTCCCGGTACGGGTTTAAAAATGAGCAGTTCTTC.

A few counts support this clone. This chain connects TRBV7-6 to TRBJ2-1, with a tentative D call TRBD1 (5 bases). This CDR3 is built from 15 residues. The V end was cut by 4 bases, the J end by 6 bases, with 16 bases between. The germline V gene has CDR1 SGHVS and CDR2 FNYEAQ. CDR3 loop: CASSSQGYYSNEQFF. CDR3 sequence (DNA): TGTGCCAGCAGCTCCCAGGGTTATTATAGCAATGAGCAGTTCTTC.

The V call is TRBV28, the J call TRBJ2-7, with a weak D call TRBD2 (5 bases). V lost 8 bases and J lost 6, with 17 bases in between. The CDR3 is 13 amino acids. Germline CDR1 reads MDHEN; CDR2 reads SYDVKM. CDR3 region: CASAASASGEQYF. The CDR3, as DNA: TGTGCCAGCGCCGCATCCGCGAGCGGCGAGCAGTACTTC.

This clone was observed a handful of times. V usage is TRBV4-3 and J usage is TRBJ2-7, with a possible D match to TRBD2 (6 bases). Per germline, CDR1 LGHNA and CDR2 YSLEER. This CDR3 is 16 amino acids long. The germline V and J ends were trimmed by 0 bases and 2 bases, with 14 bases remaining between them. The CDR3 DNA reads as TGCGCCAGCAGCCAAGATCGGCGGGGCCAGCCCTACGAGCAGTACTTC. This sequence encodes CASSQDRRGQPYEQYF.

The gene calls are TRBV10-3 and TRBJ1-5; 8 bases match TRBD1. Germline assignment: CDR1 ENHRY and CDR2 SYGVKD. The length of the CDR3 is 13 residues. With 10 bases clipped from V and 6 bases from J, the junction kept 8 bases outside the gene matches. The CDR3 region is CATGQGRGQPQHF. The CDR3, as DNA: TGTGCCACCGGACAGGGCCGGGGTCAGCCCCAGCATTTT.

The chain is built from TRBV28 and TRBJ2-3; D not resolved. The V gene's germline CDR1 is MDHEN and CDR2 SYDVKM. The CDR3 sequence is 12 residues long. Trimming removed 4 bases at V and 6 bases at J, with 8 bases between. In DNA form, the CDR3 reads TGTGCCAGCAGTTCCCTTCTGGATACGCAGTATTTT. Its translation is CASSSLLDTQYF.